This TCR beta chain is from a study of T cell repertoires in cytomegalovirus infection. Study in general: CMV epitopes used comprised recently identified HLA-C-restricted ones and well-studied HLA-B-restricted ones. Through public TCR beta signatures, both CMV infection and matching HLA type were indicated. Study results and limitations: Carriers of CMV and the relevant HLA type were discriminated by public TCR beta frequency. CMV-specific TCR beta clonotypes restricted by HLA-C were the ones dominating the ex vivo response.

CDR1 SQVTM and CDR2 ANQGSEA come from the germline V gene. The CDR3 sequence is 14 residues long. Trimming stripped 0 bases from V and 5 bases from J, with 13 bases between. TCRdb analysed the reads with MiXCR anew, one entry per CDR3 protein. The sample carries around 710,000 distinct CDR3 sequences, 29% recorded once. Regarding this clonotype: Its specificity is not known.

The chain couples TRBV29-1 to TRBJ1-2; perhaps TRBD1 as D (6 bases). The material sequenced was cultured CD8+ T cells from PBMCs, taken from culture after CMV antigen stimulation. The clonotype originates from a human donor in good health (CMV status not recorded). Some clones in this sample may be carry-over from other donors' samples. The CDR3 is CSVEERPGVYGYTF. CDR3 bases: TGCAGCGTTGAAGAAAGGCCAGGGGTTTATGGCTACACCTTC.